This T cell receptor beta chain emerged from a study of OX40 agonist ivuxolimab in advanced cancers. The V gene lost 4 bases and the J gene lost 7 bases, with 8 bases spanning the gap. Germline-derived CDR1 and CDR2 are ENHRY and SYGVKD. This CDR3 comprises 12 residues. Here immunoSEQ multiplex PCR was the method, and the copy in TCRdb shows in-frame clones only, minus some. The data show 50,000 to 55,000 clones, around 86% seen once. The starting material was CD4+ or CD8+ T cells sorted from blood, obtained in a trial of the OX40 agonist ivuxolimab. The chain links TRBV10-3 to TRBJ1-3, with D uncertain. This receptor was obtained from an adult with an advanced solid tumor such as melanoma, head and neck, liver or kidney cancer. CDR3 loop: CAISAQQNTIYF. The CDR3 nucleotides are TGTGCCATCAGTGCACAGCAGAACACCATATATTTT.